Below are 23 T cell receptor beta chains sequenced from a single sample in a study of a mutant IDH1 vaccine in newly diagnosed glioma. No antigen is known for these receptors. The time point is: week 35, safety follow-up. Vaccination comprised doses that each held 300 ug of mutant IDH1 20-mer peptide, plus topical imiquimod. Clones were read by immunoSEQ multiplex PCR, and TCRdb kept only the in-frame ones, dropping some. The sample lists some 60,000 clones, around 81% occurring once. The sample here was PBMCs, taken from a glioma patient whose treatment included an IDH1 peptide vaccine. The source of these receptors is a man in his forties or fifties with glioma.

The chain recombines TRBV19 with TRBJ1-2, with D hard to call. Trimming took 4 bases from V and 1 from J, leaving 13 bases between them. The CDR3 is 15 amino acids. Germline CDR1 is LNHDA and CDR2 is SQIVND (reference sequence). CDR3 protein: CASSTEGLGNYGYTF. For the CDR3, the DNA is TGTGCCAGTAGTACCGAAGGACTCGGTAACTATGGCTACACCTTC.

The chain couples TRBV5-3 to TRBJ2-5, with 13 bases that match TRBD2. TRBV5-3 is classed as an ORF, of uncertain function. CDR3 size: 16 residues. V gave up 3 bases and J gave up 2 bases; unmatched junction bases: 4. The CDR3: CARSSGLAGNQETQYF. CDR3 coding DNA: TGTGCCAGAAGCTCGGGACTAGCGGGGAATCAAGAGACCCAGTACTTC.

The chain has TRBV4-3 and TRBJ2-6; no definite D call. Per germline, CDR1 LGHNA and CDR2 YSLEER. This CDR3 is 16 amino acids long. Trimming stripped 0 bases from V and 0 bases from J, with 6 bases between. The CDR3 here is CASSQEFFSGANVLTF. The CDR3 coding sequence is TGCGCCAGCAGCCAAGAATTCTTCTCTGGGGCCAACGTCCTGACTTTC.

This clone was observed once. The chain carries TRBV19 and TRBJ2-7; D possibly matches TRBD1 or TRBD2 (7 bases each). The CDR3 is 15 residues long. Germline values: CDR1 LNHDA, CDR2 SQIVND (reference sequence). The ends were cut back, 3 bases at V and 4 bases at J, with 16 bases in the middle. The CDR3 bases are TGTGCCAGTAGTATGGGGAGGGGGCGCGGATACGAGCAGTACTTC. Translation gives CASSMGRGRGYEQYF.

The CDR3 sequence: CASSPSRGAGAGETQYF. CDR3 in DNA: TGTGCCAGCAGCCCCTCGCGAGGGGCGGGGGCTGGGGAGACCCAGTACTTC. The chain joins TRBV5-4 to TRBJ2-5, with D perhaps matching TRBD2 (7 bases). The CDR3 contains 17 residues. V was pared by 4 bases and J by 5 bases, with 24 bases between. CDR1 and CDR2 (germline): SGHNT, YYREEE (reference sequence).

This clone was seen just once. The chain links TRBV7-2 to TRBJ2-5, with a weak D call TRBD1 (5 bases). The V and J ends lost 2 bases and 5 bases respectively, with 15 bases between them. The CDR3 has 15 residues. Germline assignment: CDR1 SGHTA and CDR2 FQGNSA. The CDR3 nucleotides read TGTGCCAGCAGCTTATCGGCAGGGTCATTGGAGACCCAGTACTTC. Translating gives CASSLSAGSLETQYF.

The V call is TRBV7-9, the J call TRBJ2-6; the D gene is possibly TRBD2 (5 bases). The V and J ends lost 0 bases and 2 bases respectively, with 14 bases between them. The CDR3 length is 18 residues. In germline, CDR1 is SEHNR, CDR2 FQNEAQ (reference sequence). CDR3 coding DNA: TGTGCCAGCAGCTTAGCAGGTCGGGAATACACTGGGGCCAACGTCCTGACTTTC. Translating gives CASSLAGREYTGANVLTF.

This clone has more than one count but fewer than ten. The chain uses TRBV29-1 and TRBJ1-1; D is undetermined. This CDR3 is 11 amino acids long. Germline values: CDR1 SQVTM, CDR2 ANQGSEA. Trimming left V 6 bases short and J 2 bases short, with 7 bases between. The CDR3 loop reads CSVAVNTEAFF. For the CDR3, the DNA is TGCAGCGTCGCGGTCAACACTGAAGCTTTCTTT. Filled out from reference TRBV29-1 and TRBJ1-1, the complete variable domain reads SAVISQKPSRDICQRGTSLTIQCQVDSQVTMMFWYRQQPGQSLTLIATANQGSEATYESGFVIDKFPISRPNLTFSTLTVSNMSPEDSSIYLCSVAVNTEAFFGQGTRLTVV.

The chain combines TRBV6-5 with TRBJ1-6; the match to TRBD1 covers 8 bases. Looked up from germline, CDR1 is MNHEY and CDR2 is SVGAGI. The CDR3 loop spans 16 amino acids. V gave up 3 bases and J gave up 6 bases; unmatched junction bases: 7. The CDR3 nucleotides read TGTGCCAGCAGTTATTTGGACAGGGCTAGTAATTCACCCCTCCACTTT. Its protein product is CASSYLDRASNSPLHF.

The chain combines TRBV28 with TRBJ2-7; TRBD1 is a possible D gene (5 bases). The germline CDR1 and CDR2 sequences are MDHEN and SYDVKM. The length of the CDR3 is 17 residues. Deletions cut 3 bases from V and 5 bases from J, with 23 bases between. The CDR3 loop reads CASSLTLQRQGSHEQYF. In DNA form, the CDR3 reads TGTGCCAGCAGTTTGACATTGCAGCGTCAGGGCTCGCACGAGCAGTACTTC.

The V and J genes are TRBV19 and TRBJ1-1; D is possibly TRBD1 (5 bases). The CDR3 has 12 residues. Germline CDR1 LNHDA, CDR2 SQIVND (reference sequence). V dropped 6 bases and J dropped 10 bases, with 15 bases sitting between them. In DNA form, the CDR3 reads TGTGCCAGTAGCGAGGGGCCAGGAGGAGCTTTCTTT. Its translation: CASSEGPGGAFF.

The genes are TRBV14 and TRBJ2-7; perhaps TRBD1 as D (6 bases). The CDR3 spans 14 residues. V lost 4 bases and J lost 1, with 11 bases in between. CDR1 and CDR2 from the germline V gene are SGHDN and FVKESK. CDR3 in amino acids: CASSPFQGSYEQYF. CDR3 coding DNA: TGTGCCAGCAGCCCCTTTCAGGGGTCCTACGAGCAGTACTTC.

The rearrangement uses TRBV21-1 and TRBJ1-6; the tabulated D call, TRBD1, remains unverified against the DNA. TRBV21-1 is tagged as a pseudogene. This CDR3 region has 13 residues. The CDR3: CASSGQGLSPLHF. In DNA form, the CDR3 reads TGTGCCAGCAGTGGACAGGGACTTTCACCCCTCCACTTT.

Only a few counts were recorded for this clone. V usage is TRBV4-3 and J usage is TRBJ2-3; TRBD2 aligns across 15 bases. Germline V CDR1 and CDR2: LGHNA, YSLEER. Trimming removed 0 bases from V and 6 bases from J; junction bases left unmatched: 7. There are 18 residues in the CDR3. CDR3 amino acids: CASSQERTSGRARDTQYF. In DNA form, the CDR3 reads TGCGCCAGCAGCCAAGAGAGGACTAGCGGGAGGGCCCGGGATACGCAGTATTTT.

The chain is built from TRBV29-1 and TRBJ2-3; 10 bases agree with TRBD1. This CDR3 has 14 amino acids. CDR1 and CDR2 (germline): SQVTM, ANQGSEA. The J segment lost 5 bases and the V segment lost 6 bases, leaving 8 bases of the junction unmatched. CDR3 nucleotide sequence: TGCAGCGTCCCCCGGGACAGGGGAAAAGATACGCAGTATTTT. It yields the protein CSVPRDRGKDTQYF.

The J gene is TRBJ2-7, the V gene TRBV28, with TRBD2 matching over 11 bases. The CDR3 is 15 residues long. Unmatched junction bases numbered 8, after V lost 7 bases and J lost 3 bases. CDR1 is MDHEN and CDR2 is SYDVKM in the germline V gene. The CDR3 protein is CASTTSGTSGYEQYF. As DNA, the CDR3 is TGTGCCAGCACAACTTCCGGGACTAGCGGCTACGAGCAGTACTTC.

The genes are TRBV4-1 and TRBJ2-4, with TRBD1 matching over 10 bases. The CDR3 runs 16 residues. The germline gives CDR1 MGHRA, CDR2 YSYEKL. V gave up 1 base and J gave up 7 bases; unmatched junction bases: 7. The CDR3 loop reads CASSQATTGGKNIQYF. CDR3 DNA sequence: TGCGCCAGCAGCCAAGCGACGACAGGGGGCAAGAACATTCAGTACTTC.

The chain employs TRBV7-3 and TRBJ2-1; weak D call: TRBD2 (6 bases). This CDR3 spans 16 amino acids. Deletions cut 1 base from V and 4 bases from J, with 14 bases between. Looked up from germline, CDR1 is SGHTA and CDR2 is FQGTGA. Written as DNA, the CDR3 is TGTGCCAGCAGCTTAAGTGGGACTGGAGGGTACAATGAGCAGTTCTTC. It specifies CASSLSGTGGYNEQFF.

V usage is TRBV4-2 and J usage is TRBJ2-3; the match to TRBD2 covers 10 bases. V lost 4 bases, J lost 2 bases, and 6 bases stayed unmatched. CDR3 length: 16 amino acids. The germline V gene has CDR1 LGHNA and CDR2 YNFKEQ. The CDR3 DNA follows: TGTGCCAGCAGCCCGAGCGGGGGGGCCCCCACAGATACGCAGTATTTT. Protein: CASSPSGGAPTDTQYF.

About this clone: An end of the junction differs from the germline gene, which may be a read error. The sample carries other DNA sequences with the same CDR3. The rearrangement uses TRBV9 and TRBJ2-7; perhaps D is TRBD1 or TRBD2 (6 bases each). The CDR3 runs to 14 residues. Looked up from germline, CDR1 is SGDLS and CDR2 is YYNGEE. In DNA, the CDR3 is TGCGCCAGCAGCGTGTTCGGGGGCGGGTACGAGCAGTACTTC. It is translated as CASSVFGGGYEQYF. The whole variable domain, remainder taken from reference TRBV9 and TRBJ2-7, is DSGVTQTPKHLITATGQRVTLRCSPRSGDLSVYWYQQSLDQGLQFLIQYYNGEERAKGNILERFSAQQFPDLHSELNLSSLELGDSALYFCASSVFGGGYEQYFGPGTRLTVT.

V and J are TRBV4-3 and TRBJ1-2; D not certain. The CDR3 loop spans 15 amino acids. V was shortened by 0 bases and J by 4 bases, with 12 bases between the two germline ends. CDR1 is LGHNA and CDR2 is YSLEER in the germline V gene. CDR3: CASSQDRQGSYGYTF. Here the CDR3 DNA reads TGCGCCAGCAGCCAAGATCGACAAGGGTCCTATGGCTACACCTTC.

This chain uses TRBV5-1 with TRBJ2-1, with D possibly matching TRBD1 (6 bases). The CDR3 has 16 amino acids. Trimming shortened V by 1 base and J by 3 bases, and 14 bases separated the two germline ends. CDR1 is SGHRS, CDR2 YFSETQ, per germline. CDR3 in DNA: TGCGCCAGCAGCTTGACCGGGACAAATTTCTACAATGAGCAGTTCTTC. This gives the protein CASSLTGTNFYNEQFF.

This chain links TRBV6-6 with TRBJ1-5; D not resolved. Trimming stripped 7 bases from V and 1 base from J, with 17 bases between. From germline, CDR1 is MNHNY and CDR2 SVGAGI (reference sequence). The CDR3 runs to 16 residues. The CDR3 DNA is TGTGCCAGCATATCTGGGGATGGCCTGAGCAATCAGCCCCAGCATTTT. Its protein is CASISGDGLSNQPQHF.